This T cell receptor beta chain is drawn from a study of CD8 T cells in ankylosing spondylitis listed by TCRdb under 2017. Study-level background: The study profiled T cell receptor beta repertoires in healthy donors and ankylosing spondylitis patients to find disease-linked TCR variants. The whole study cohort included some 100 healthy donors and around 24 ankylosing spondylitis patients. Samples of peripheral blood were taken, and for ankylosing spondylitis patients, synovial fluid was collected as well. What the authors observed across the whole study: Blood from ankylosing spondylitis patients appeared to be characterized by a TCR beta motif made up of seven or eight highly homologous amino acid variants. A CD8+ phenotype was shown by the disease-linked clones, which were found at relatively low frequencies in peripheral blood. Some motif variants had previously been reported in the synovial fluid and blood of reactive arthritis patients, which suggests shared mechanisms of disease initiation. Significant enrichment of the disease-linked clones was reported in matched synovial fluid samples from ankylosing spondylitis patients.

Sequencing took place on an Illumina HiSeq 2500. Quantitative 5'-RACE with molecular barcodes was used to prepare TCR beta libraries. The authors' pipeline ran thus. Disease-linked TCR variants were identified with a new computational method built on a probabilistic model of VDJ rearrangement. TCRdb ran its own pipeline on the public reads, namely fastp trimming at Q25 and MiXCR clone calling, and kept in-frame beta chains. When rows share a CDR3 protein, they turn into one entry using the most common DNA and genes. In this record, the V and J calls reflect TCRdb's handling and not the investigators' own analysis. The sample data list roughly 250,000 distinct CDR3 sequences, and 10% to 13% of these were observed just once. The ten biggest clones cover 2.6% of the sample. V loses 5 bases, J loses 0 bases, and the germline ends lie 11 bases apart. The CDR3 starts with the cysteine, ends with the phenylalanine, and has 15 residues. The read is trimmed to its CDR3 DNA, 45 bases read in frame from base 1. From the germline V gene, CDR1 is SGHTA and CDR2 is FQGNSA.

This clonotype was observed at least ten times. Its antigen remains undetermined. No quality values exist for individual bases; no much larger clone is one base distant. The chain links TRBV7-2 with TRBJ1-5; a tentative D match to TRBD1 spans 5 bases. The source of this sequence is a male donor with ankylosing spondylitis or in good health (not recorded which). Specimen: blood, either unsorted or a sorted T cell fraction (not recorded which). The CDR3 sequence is CASSPYGGSNQPQHF. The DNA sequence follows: TGTGCCAGCAGCCCCTACGGGGGTAGCAATCAGCCCCAGCATTTT.